A selection of T cell receptor beta chains follows, all from one sample in a study of shared clonotypes between healthy human individuals. Using immunoSEQ multiplex PCR, the repertoire was profiled, and TCRdb retains in-frame clones only, with some absent. The table has just over 2,000,000 clones, roughly 95% seen once. Sequenced: naive CD8+ T cells sorted from blood. All receptors derive from a man between 18 and 35 years old in good health. The conserved cysteine and the conserved F or W are not part of the CDR3 here.

cdr3_length,v_call,j_call,cdr3_aa
13,TRBV6-6,TRBJ2-5,ASSLRWVESETQY
11,TRBV9,TRBJ1-1,ASSVEVYTEAF
14,TRBV6-6,TRBJ2-2,ASSVTGQANTGELF
14,TRBV9,TRBJ2-7,ASSAGQGLLSYEQY
13,TRBV5-6,TRBJ1-2,ASSPGGIVSYGYT
17,TRBV19,TRBJ1-1,ASSIPEQGPFGLNTEAF
12,TRBV5-4,TRBJ2-2,ASSWGGNTGELF
11,TRBV2,TRBJ2-5,ASSPGVAVTQY
12,TRBV28,TRBJ2-7,ASSLSGSSYEQY
13,TRBV15,TRBJ1-2,ATHPTGAASIGYT
12,TRBV28,TRBJ2-1,ASSPDRALVEQF
13,TRBV27,TRBJ2-7,ASSLSRGGWGEQY
12,TRBV27,TRBJ2-7,ASSWGSGAYEQY
14,TRBV5-6,TRBJ2-3,ASSLAGLANTDTQY
14,TRBV28,TRBJ1-5,ASSPSMGTGFQPQH
10,TRBV7-8,TRBJ2-7,ASSATVSEQY
12,TRBV6-6,TRBJ2-5,ASSHTSGQETQY
11,TRBV25-1,TRBJ2-1,ASSDGAWDEQF
12,TRBV30,TRBJ2-7,AWSRAQGGGEQY
14,TRBV5-1,TRBJ1-2,ASIGTGGVSGAGYT
13,TRBV4-3,TRBJ2-7,ASSQRTGVSYEQY
11,TRBV6-1,TRBJ2-7,ASSDGQGYEQY
13,TRBV5-1,TRBJ2-3,ASSAYRGGTDTQY
13,TRBV4-3,TRBJ2-7,ASSQGPGGDYEQY
13,TRBV30,TRBJ2-5,AWREIRQPEETQY
12,TRBV5-5,TRBJ2-7,ASSLTLEDHEQY
12,TRBV4-1,TRBJ1-6,ASSQEQSNSPLH
10,TRBV6-5,TRBJ2-2,ASSYRPGELF
15,TRBV21-1,TRBJ2-5,ASNQPSEQGAGETQY
14,TRBV6-1,TRBJ2-3,ASSDNESTSTDTQY
13,TRBV10-2,TRBJ1-5,ASSDADGRNQPQH
12,TRBV19,TRBJ1-3,ASWDSWSGNTIY
14,TRBV4-1,TRBJ2-3,ASSQEGQGLTDTQY
12,TRBV11-2,TRBJ2-2,ASSLVISGGELF
11,TRBV28,TRBJ2-7,ASSYTAGGEQY
14,TRBV10-2,TRBJ2-7,ASSAGGALESYEQY